These 15 T cell receptor beta chains were all obtained from the same sample, sequenced in a study of cytotoxic CD8 clonotypes in ibrutinib-treated CLL. TCRdb's table, derived via immunoSEQ multiplex PCR, lists solely in-frame clones and lacks some. This sample has over 100,000 clones, with 80% to 90% found just once. The sequencing here drew on PBMCs, taken after 24 months of ibrutinib treatment. The receptors here all came from a human donor with chronic lymphocytic leukemia.

This sequence joins TRBV19 and TRBJ1-5; D possibly corresponds to TRBD1 (5 bases). Trimming left V 6 bases short and J 6 bases short, with 18 bases between. Germline CDR1 is LNHDA and CDR2 is SQIVND (reference sequence). The length of the CDR3 is 15 residues. CDR3 DNA sequence: TGTGCCAGTAGCCCCGGGGGGACCCTGCTTCAGCCCCAGCATTTT. Its protein is CASSPGGTLLQPQHF.

A word on this clone: At one boundary the junction diverges from the germline segment, which might be a read error. This chain's CDR3 is CAWRHRDRDNF. The CDR3 nucleotides read TGTGCCTGGAGGCACCGGGACAGAGACAATTTT. The chain has TRBV30 and TRBJ2-3, with 7 bases lining up with TRBD1. The germline V gene has CDR1 GTSNPN and CDR2 SVGIG (reference sequence). The CDR3 is made up of 11 amino acids. Complete variable domain (other parts from reference TRBV30 and TRBJ2-3): SQTIHQWPATLVQPVGSPLSLECTVEGTSNPNLYWYRQAAGRGLQLLFYSVGIGQISSEVPQNLSASRPQDRQFILSSKKLLLSDSGFYLCAWRHRDRDNFGPGTRLTVL.

The chain combines TRBV19 with TRBJ2-1; TRBD2 aligns across 9 bases. The CDR3 sequence is 14 residues long. Trimming at V came to 4 bases and at J to 6 bases, leaving 4 bases not matched to a gene. Per germline, CDR1 LNHDA and CDR2 SQIVND (reference sequence). CDR3 sequence: CASSRGLASNEQFF. The CDR3, as DNA: TGTGCCAGTAGTAGGGGACTAGCAAGCAATGAGCAGTTCTTC.

The chain links TRBV29-1 to TRBJ2-7; D is tentatively TRBD1 or TRBD2 (6 bases each). CDR3 size: 13 residues. Per the germline V gene, CDR1 is SQVTM and CDR2 is ANQGSEA. The V end was cut by 0 bases, the J end by 8 bases, with 14 bases between. The CDR3 is CSVEDHAGGQQYF. DNA for the CDR3: TGCAGCGTTGAAGATCACGCTGGGGGGCAGCAGTACTTC.

The V call is TRBV7-2, the J call TRBJ1-5, with D possibly matching TRBD1 (5 bases). This CDR3 region has 15 residues. Germline V gene lookup returns CDR1 SGHTA and CDR2 FQGNSA. Trimming cost V 1 base and J 6 bases, with 13 bases left between them. CDR3 sequence: CASSLVVSGRQPQHF. The CDR3 bases are TGTGCCAGCAGCTTAGTCGTCTCGGGGCGTCAGCCCCAGCATTTT.

The rearrangement joins TRBV6-6 to TRBJ1-4; D call uncertain. CDR3 length equals 14 residues. Germline assignment: CDR1 MNHNY and CDR2 SVGAGI (reference sequence). V lost 8 bases to trimming and J lost 8 bases, with 18 bases between them. Written as DNA, the CDR3 is TGTGCCAGCTACCTCGGTGGGAGCGGAGAAAAACTGTTTTTT. Amino acid sequence: CASYLGGSGEKLFF.

This chain links TRBV7-2 with TRBJ1-5; D is perhaps TRBD1 (5 bases). Germline lookup yields CDR1 SGHTA and CDR2 FQGNSA. Trimming cost V 3 bases and J 9 bases, with 18 bases left between them. The CDR3 runs 15 residues. CDR3 protein: CASSFGLVRAGPQHF. CDR3 DNA: TGTGCCAGCAGCTTTGGGCTGGTCAGGGCTGGGCCCCAGCATTTT.

The count of this clone is one. The V and J genes are TRBV5-4 and TRBJ1-1, with TRBD1 matching 8 bases. This CDR3 comprises 15 residues. V dropped 3 bases and J dropped 3; count of bases not matched to a gene: 7. Germline lookup yields CDR1 SGHNT and CDR2 YYREEE (reference sequence). The DNA for the CDR3 is TGTGCCAGCAGCTCCCGGACAGGGTCGCACACTGAAGCTTTCTTT. Amino acids: CASSSRTGSHTEAFF.

J is TRBJ2-3 and V is TRBV7-2, with a possible D match to TRBD2 (5 bases). Germline loops: CDR1 SGHTA, CDR2 FQGNSA. The CDR3 has 15 amino acids. The germline V and J ends were trimmed by 8 bases and 1 base, with 16 bases remaining between them. CDR3 protein: CASGGGSIRTDTQYF. CDR3 nucleotides: TGTGCCAGCGGAGGCGGATCAATCCGCACAGATACGCAGTATTTT.

This clone was seen more than once but under ten times. At the DNA level, this CDR3 is encoded by other sequences in the same sample as well. V and J are TRBV7-2 and TRBJ1-1; weak D call: TRBD1 (5 bases). Germline CDR1 is SGHTA and CDR2 is FQGNSA. The V gene lost 5 bases and the J gene lost 5 bases, with 15 bases spanning the gap. This CDR3 is 14 amino acids long. The chain's CDR3 is CASSPQGRRTEAFF. CDR3 DNA sequence: TGTGCCAGCAGCCCCCAGGGTCGGAGGACTGAAGCTTTCTTT.

V and J are TRBV5-1 and TRBJ1-5, with D possibly matching TRBD1 (6 bases). Germline assignment: CDR1 SGHRS and CDR2 YFSETQ. The CDR3 loop spans 15 amino acids. Trimming stripped 2 bases from V and 1 base from J, with 10 bases between. The CDR3 region is CASSLTGPSNQPQHF. The CDR3, as DNA: TGCGCCAGCAGCTTAACAGGGCCGAGCAATCAGCCCCAGCATTTT. Variable domain in full (rest from reference TRBV5-1 and TRBJ1-5): KAGVTQTPRYLIKTRGQQVTLSCSPISGHRSVSWYQQTPGQGLQFLFEYFSETQRNKGNFPGRFSGRQFSNSRSEMNVSTLELGDSALYLCASSLTGPSNQPQHFGDGTRLSIL.

The chain employs TRBV7-2 and TRBJ2-3; TRBD1 or TRBD2 may be the D gene (5 bases each). The V gene lost 4 bases and the J gene lost 0 bases, with 11 bases spanning the gap. The germline V gene has CDR1 SGHTA and CDR2 FQGNSA. CDR3 length: 15 residues. Here the CDR3 DNA reads TGTGCCAGCAGCTGGACGAGGGGTAGCACAGATACGCAGTATTTT. It is translated as CASSWTRGSTDTQYF.

The rearrangement uses TRBV28 and TRBJ2-2; no reliable D call. Germline-derived CDR1 and CDR2 are MDHEN and SYDVKM. The V and J ends lost 5 bases and 5 bases respectively, with 21 bases between them. This CDR3 is 17 amino acids long. CDR3 sequence: CASSKKTRVSRTGELFF. The CDR3 region has the DNA TGTGCCAGCAGTAAAAAGACCCGGGTGTCTCGGACCGGGGAGCTGTTTTTT. Full variable domain (outside the CDR3, taken from reference TRBV28 and TRBJ2-2): DVKVTQSSRYLVKRTGEKVFLECVQDMDHENMFWYRQDPGLGLRLIYFSYDVKMKEKGDIPEGYSVSREKKERFSLILESASTNQTSMYLCASSKKTRVSRTGELFFGEGSRLTVL.

The chain carries TRBV5-6 and TRBJ1-5, with D possibly matching TRBD1 (6 bases). The CDR3 is 15 amino acids. Trimming stripped 2 bases from V and 6 bases from J, with 15 bases between. Germline values: CDR1 SGHDT, CDR2 YYEEEE. Here the CDR3 reads CASSFYDRNGQPQHF. CDR3 in DNA: TGTGCCAGCAGCTTCTACGACAGGAACGGTCAGCCCCAGCATTTT.

The chain recombines TRBV5-1 with TRBJ2-1; D possibly uses TRBD1 or TRBD2 (5 bases each). V was trimmed by 1 base and J by 10 bases, leaving 12 bases between them. The length of the CDR3 is 13 residues. Per germline, CDR1 SGHRS and CDR2 YFSETQ. The CDR3: CASSLRGAGEQFF. CDR3 nucleotide sequence: TGCGCCAGCAGCTTGAGGGGAGCTGGGGAGCAGTTCTTC. Drawing the rest from reference TRBV5-1 and TRBJ2-1, the complete variable domain is KAGVTQTPRYLIKTRGQQVTLSCSPISGHRSVSWYQQTPGQGLQFLFEYFSETQRNKGNFPGRFSGRQFSNSRSEMNVSTLELGDSALYLCASSLRGAGEQFFGPGTRLTVL.